Following are 18 T cell receptor beta chains from one sample sequenced in a study of CD8 T cells in ankylosing spondylitis. TCRdb used MiXCR to reprocess the 5' RACE reads, holding one entry per CDR3 protein. The table records 200,000 to 250,000 distinct CDR3 sequences, 10% to 13% of them present only once. The sequenced sample was blood, either unsorted or a sorted T cell fraction (not recorded which). The receptors originated from a male donor with ankylosing spondylitis or in good health (not recorded which).

In nucleotides, the CDR3 is TGTGCCAGCAGCCAAGAGCGGAGAGGGGCCTACAATGAGCAGTTCTTC. This gives the protein CASSQERRGAYNEQFF. The chain combines TRBV3-1 with TRBJ2-1; either TRBD1 or TRBD2 may supply D (5 bases each). The CDR3 has 16 residues. CDR1 and CDR2 from the germline V gene are LGHDT and YNNKEL (reference sequence). V was trimmed by 0 bases and J by 2 bases, leaving 11 bases between them.

This clonotype has more than one count but fewer than ten. This chain links TRBV5-1 with TRBJ2-3; D is possibly TRBD1 or TRBD2 (6 bases each). The V end was cut by 2 bases, the J end by 8 bases, with 24 bases between. This CDR3 is 17 amino acids long. Looked up from germline, CDR1 is SGHRS and CDR2 is YFSETQ. CDR3 residues: CASSLGLGGLGLATQYF. The CDR3 DNA sequence: TGCGCCAGCAGCTTAGGTCTCGGGGGCCTAGGGCTCGCTACGCAGTATTTT.

This clonotype has ten or more counts. The V and J genes are TRBV7-9 and TRBJ2-7; TRBD2 might be the D (5 bases). Deletions cut 2 bases from V and 0 bases from J, with 8 bases between. CDR3 length: 14 amino acids. From germline, CDR1 is SEHNR and CDR2 FQNEAQ (reference sequence). The CDR3 DNA reads TGTGCCAGCAGCTTACTGGCGGGCTCCTACGAGCAGTACTTC. Protein product: CASSLLAGSYEQYF.

CDR3 sequence (DNA): TGTGCCAGCAGTAAGGACCGAGTCACCTACGTTGAGCTGGAACGGGGGCAGTATTTT. It yields the protein CASSKDRVTYVELERGQYF. The chain has TRBV4-2 and TRBJ2-3, with D tentatively TRBD2 (5 bases). The CDR3 runs to 19 residues. CDR1 is LGHNA and CDR2 is YNFKEQ in the germline V gene. Trimming took off 6 bases at V and 11 bases at J, with 36 bases between the two ends.

This rearrangement joins TRBV5-1 to TRBJ2-5; TRBD1 is a possible D gene (7 bases). The CDR3 runs 16 residues. Germline CDR1 SGHRS, CDR2 YFSETQ. V shed 4 bases and J shed 2 bases, with 18 bases lying between them. The DNA of the CDR3 is TGCGCCAGCAGCCCGTCGGGGGACAGAGAACAAGAGACCCAGTACTTC. Its translation: CASSPSGDREQETQYF. The whole variable domain, remainder taken from reference TRBV5-1 and TRBJ2-5, is KAGVTQTPRYLIKTRGQQVTLSCSPISGHRSVSWYQQTPGQGLQFLFEYFSETQRNKGNFPGRFSGRQFSNSRSEMNVSTLELGDSALYLCASSPSGDREQETQYFGPGTRLLVL.

In its sample, this clonotype was seen many times. This chain joins TRBV29-1 and TRBJ1-1; D unresolved. This CDR3 has 13 residues. Germline lookup yields CDR1 SQVTM and CDR2 ANQGSEA. Trimming pared 1 base from V and 1 base from J, leaving 7 bases between. The CDR3 DNA reads as TGCAGCGTTGAAGCTAATGGGAACACTGAAGCTTTCTTT. Protein sequence: CSVEANGNTEAFF.

This clonotype is categorized as hyperexpanded (1% or more). The chain has TRBV12-3 or TRBV12-4 and TRBJ1-6; D perhaps matches TRBD1 (5 bases). This CDR3 has 14 residues. Trimming shortened V by 3 bases and J by 10 bases, and 13 bases separated the two germline ends. CDR3 region: CASSLGGSISPLHF. The CDR3 bases are TGTGCCAGCAGTTTGGGGGGTTCAATATCACCCCTCCACTTT.

Regarding this clonotype: This could be a read error, since a much larger clone is one nucleotide away. The gene calls are TRBV15 and TRBJ2-5, with D possibly called TRBD1 or TRBD2 (5 bases each). Per germline, CDR1 LNHNV and CDR2 YYDKDF (reference sequence). Trimming pared 5 bases from V and 4 bases from J, leaving 11 bases between. The CDR3 covers 13 residues. The CDR3: CATSERTRETQYF. In nucleotides, the CDR3 is TGTGCCACCAGCGAGCGGACAAGAGAGACCCAGTACTTC.

The chain uses TRBV5-1 and TRBJ1-6; D unresolved. Trimming stripped 4 bases from V and 7 bases from J, with 15 bases between. Germline V gene lookup returns CDR1 SGHRS and CDR2 YFSETQ. This CDR3 contains 15 residues. This CDR3 is CASSPDPQGNSPLHF. The CDR3 region has the DNA TGCGCCAGCAGCCCGGACCCCCAAGGAAATTCACCCCTCCACTTT.

This clonotype was observed a handful of times. The chain couples TRBV5-1 to TRBJ2-3; the match to TRBD2 covers 14 bases. The length of the CDR3 is 22 residues. J lost 2 bases, V lost 2 bases, and 19 bases had no gene match. The germline V gene encodes CDR1 SGHRS and CDR2 YFSETQ. The DNA for the CDR3 is TGCGCCAGCAGCTTCTCTGGCGAGAATCGACTAGCGGGGGGGCCCCACACAGATACGCAGTATTTT. This gives the protein CASSFSGENRLAGGPHTDTQYF. Full variable domain (remainder filled in from reference TRBV5-1 and TRBJ2-3): KAGVTQTPRYLIKTRGQQVTLSCSPISGHRSVSWYQQTPGQGLQFLFEYFSETQRNKGNFPGRFSGRQFSNSRSEMNVSTLELGDSALYLCASSFSGENRLAGGPHTDTQYFGPGTRLTVL.

This clonotype was counted many times. This chain links TRBV5-1 with TRBJ1-4, with 7 bases identical to TRBD1. The V and J ends lost 0 bases and 3 bases, in that order; junction bases with no gene match: 8. Germline V gene lookup returns CDR1 SGHRS and CDR2 YFSETQ. This CDR3 comprises 17 residues. CDR3 DNA sequence: TGCGCCAGCAGCTTGGGTATATCGGGACAGTCTAATGAAAAACTGTTTTTT. Protein sequence: CASSLGISGQSNEKLFF.

On this clonotype: This may be a read error: a much more frequent sequence differs by one nucleotide. Without the conserved terminal phenylalanine or tryptophan, this CDR3 likely stems from a read error. The V call is TRBV15, the J call TRBJ2-5; D ambiguous. The CDR3 loop spans 12 amino acids. Between the trimmed V and J ends, which lost 8 bases and 1 base, there was a span of 8 bases. The germline V gene encodes CDR1 LNHNV and CDR2 YYDKDF (reference sequence). The CDR3 protein is CATSSPQETQYL. The CDR3 DNA sequence: TGTGCCACCTCCTCGCCCCAAGAGACCCAGTACTTG.

This clonotype was counted between two and nine times. The chain employs TRBV11-1 and TRBJ1-1; the D gene is possibly TRBD1 (6 bases). The V and J ends lost 4 bases and 3 bases respectively, with 30 bases between them. The germline gives CDR1 SGHAT, CDR2 FQDESV (reference sequence). The CDR3 is made up of 20 amino acids. CDR3 amino acids: CASSSPPRPGTSEADTEAFF. CDR3 nucleotides: TGTGCCAGCAGCTCGCCCCCGAGGCCAGGGACATCTGAAGCGGACACTGAAGCTTTCTTT.

Many counts were recorded for this clonotype. Sequence at one end of the junction differs from germline and may be a read error. The chain couples TRBV7-7 to TRBJ2-2, with a possible D match to TRBD1 (5 bases). This CDR3 is built from 15 residues. Germline V gene data show CDR1 as SSHAT and CDR2 as FNYEAQ (reference sequence). In DNA, the CDR3 is TGTGCTAGCAGCCCCGCGAGGCCGCAGGGCGGGGAGCTGTTTTTT. Its translation: CASSPARPQGGELFF.

This clonotype came up many times. The chain has TRBV30 and TRBJ2-1; D is unresolved. Trimming shortened V by 2 bases and J by 6 bases, and 8 bases separated the two germline ends. Germline assignment: CDR1 GTSNPN and CDR2 SVGIG (reference sequence). The CDR3 runs 12 residues. This CDR3 is CAWSTPSNEQFF. CDR3 in DNA: TGTGCCTGGAGTACGCCTAGCAATGAGCAGTTCTTC. Filled out from reference TRBV30 and TRBJ2-1, the complete variable domain reads SQTIHQWPATLVQPVGSPLSLECTVEGTSNPNLYWYRQAAGRGLQLLFYSVGIGQISSEVPQNLSASRPQDRQFILSSKKLLLSDSGFYLCAWSTPSNEQFFGPGTRLTVL.

This clonotype showed up just a few times. The J gene is TRBJ2-5, the V gene TRBV12-3 or TRBV12-4, with 8 bases lining up with TRBD2. V lost 7 bases to trimming and J lost 2 bases; unmatched junction nucleotides: 9. The CDR3 loop spans 15 amino acids. This chain's CDR3 is CASTHGVAGQETQYF. As DNA, the CDR3 is TGTGCCAGCACTCACGGGGTAGCGGGACAAGAGACCCAGTACTTC.

J is TRBJ1-1 and V is TRBV7-3; D is uncertain. This CDR3 region has 14 residues. V was trimmed by 5 bases and J by 4 bases, leaving 14 bases between them. Per germline, CDR1 SGHTA and CDR2 FQGTGA. CDR3 DNA sequence: TGTGCCAGCAGCCCTACTGCGGGGTTCACTGAAGCTTTCTTT. Translated, it gives CASSPTAGFTEAFF.

In the case of this clonotype: This may be a read error: a much more frequent sequence differs by one nucleotide. The chain employs TRBV20-1 and TRBJ1-5, with D unclear. Trimming shortened V by 6 bases and J by 0 bases, and 9 bases separated the two germline ends. The CDR3 contains 13 residues. Germline values: CDR1 DFQATT, CDR2 SNEGSKA (reference sequence). This CDR3 reads CSASVDSNQPQHF. The CDR3 DNA reads as TGCAGTGCCTCCGTGGATAGCAATCAGCCCCAGCATTTT.